This T cell receptor beta chain was identified in a study of tumor and adjacent non-tumor tissue in lung cancer (dated by TCRdb to 2016 to 2019). In terms of the full investigation: Patients with adenocarcinoma (12), squamous cell carcinoma (2) and small cell lung cancer (1) were included in the cohort. The roughly 15 enrolled patients, of whom around 10 were men and 5 were women, were aged about 30 to 80 years and were diagnosed with TNM stage I to III disease. In total, sequencing yielded over 95 million productive TCRbeta reads, which works out to an average of about 4.17 million reads per sample. Using bulk TCRbeta repertoires from approximately 15 lung cancer patients, the study set lung tumor tissue side by side with matched distant non-tumor lung tissue. TCRbeta CDR3 sequencing was performed on 30 to 35 paired specimens, with one tumor sample and one normal lung sample collected per patient.

The library was obtained by multiplex PCR. For sequencing, an Illumina HiSeq 2500 was employed. TCRbeta libraries were constructed through three rounds of nested PCR with primers (Table S4) according to protocols modified from ARM-PCR. PCR products of 200-500 bp were gel-excised and purified with the QIAquick gel extraction kit before sequencing. Concerning the study's data processing: Trimmomatic was used to clean the reads, FLASH merged the cleaned reads into complete CDR3 sequences, and MiTCR assigned the sequences to V(D)J germline segments. Clonal diversity was calculated as the inverse Simpson's index using VDJtools. In-frame sequences lacking a premature stop codon were counted as productive reads. TCRdb reprocessing: public reads trimmed at Q25 with fastp, clones called with MiXCR, in-frame beta chains kept. Every CDR3 protein is listed once, alongside the most common genes and DNA of its rows. The V and J calls and clone size come from TCRdb's table, not from the authors' own analysis. The sample data list fewer than 80,000 distinct CDR3 sequences, and about two thirds of these were observed just once. The top ten clonotypes cover 10% to 15% of the sample.

RNA was extracted from bulk unsorted tissue and checked for quality with a NanoDrop ND-1000 and an Agilent 2100. Newly diagnosed lung cancer patients without prior chemotherapy who had been admitted for thoracic surgery in China between August and November 2014 were enrolled as donors. Patients with previous radiotherapy or chemotherapy, or with another concurrent cancer, were excluded from the study. Surgical tissue pieces of about 1-2.1 cm3 were preserved in RNAlater solution and stored at -80 °C until use. For CDR1 and CDR2, the germline V gene (reference sequence) lists MNHNY and SVGAGI. The cysteine opens and the phenylalanine closes a CDR3 of 13 amino acids. The retained sequence is limited to the CDR3, 39 bases, with the frame set at the first base. Overall results and qualifications from the work: Significantly higher TCR diversity was found in younger patients, and higher tumor TCR diversity was associated with shorter overall and disease-free survival. In normal lung, the top 100 clones accounted for a significantly larger cumulative share of the repertoire than in tumor tissue. Peripheral blood was not sequenced, so blood TCRbeta repertoires in these lung cancer patients were not examined. Neither the sequencing platform nor unique molecular identifiers are named or mentioned anywhere in the methods. Only 15 or so patients were included in the cohort, and the need for larger samples and more detailed clinical data was noted by the authors. Significantly higher TCR diversity (inverse Simpson) was observed in tumor tissue than in normal lung tissue (approximately 400 vs 170, P = 0.0075, Mann-Whitney U test).

This clonotype was observed once. Its recognized antigen is unknown. Germline is not matched at one junction end, which may reflect a read error. The specimen sequenced was lung tumor tissue. The chain employs TRBV6-6 and TRBJ2-7; a tentative D call is TRBD2 (5 bases match). This receptor was obtained from a woman in her seventies with non-small cell lung cancer. The CDR3 region has the sequence CASSQLGPYEQYF. The sequenced DNA is TGTGCCAGCAGTCAACTAGGGCCCTATGAGCAGTACTTC.